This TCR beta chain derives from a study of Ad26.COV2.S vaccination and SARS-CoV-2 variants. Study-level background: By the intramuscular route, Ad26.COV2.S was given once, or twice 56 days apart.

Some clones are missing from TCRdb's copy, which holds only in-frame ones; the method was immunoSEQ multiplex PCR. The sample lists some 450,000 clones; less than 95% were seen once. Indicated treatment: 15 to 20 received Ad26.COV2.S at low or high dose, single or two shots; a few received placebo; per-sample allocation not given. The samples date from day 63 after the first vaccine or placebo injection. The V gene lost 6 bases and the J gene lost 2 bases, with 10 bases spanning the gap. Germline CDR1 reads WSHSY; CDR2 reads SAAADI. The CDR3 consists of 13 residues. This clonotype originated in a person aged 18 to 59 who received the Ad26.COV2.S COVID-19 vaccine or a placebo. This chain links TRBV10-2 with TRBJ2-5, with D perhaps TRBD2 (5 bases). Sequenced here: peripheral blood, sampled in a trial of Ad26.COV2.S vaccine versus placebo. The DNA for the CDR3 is TGCGCCAGCAGAGGGAGCGTGCAAGAGACCCAGTACTTC. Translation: CASRGSVQETQYF.